This passage covers 27 T cell receptor beta chains from one sample sequenced in a study of T cells in Graves' hyperthyroidism and ophthalmopathy. Regions amplified from RNA transcripts were the TCR beta CDR3 regions. Initially, a first-round RT-PCR of the TCR CDR3 employed the HTBI primer set. TCRdb passed the multiplex PCR reads through MiXCR, listing each CDR3 protein once. Found here are around 350,000 distinct CDR3 sequences, about 18% of them singletons; the top ten hold about 3.7%. The material sequenced was blood. These receptors came from a woman aged 18-29 years with Graves' hyperthyroidism.

In this sample, this clonotype turned up many times. V usage is TRBV11-3 and J usage is TRBJ2-5; D is unclear. CDR1 and CDR2 from the germline V gene are SGHNT and YENEEA. V lost 5 bases, J lost 5 bases, and 12 bases lay in between. The CDR3 sequence is 13 residues long. The CDR3 loop reads CASSPPARETQYF. In DNA, the CDR3 is TGTGCCAGCAGCCCCCCGGCTCGGGAGACCCAGTACTTC.

This clonotype was recorded many times. V is TRBV2 and J is TRBJ2-2, with TRBD2 matching over 8 bases. Germline V gives CDR1 SNHLY, CDR2 FYNNEI. The CDR3 sequence is 16 residues long. V lost 3 bases to trimming and J lost 2 bases; unmatched junction nucleotides: 5. CDR3 loop: CASSDGGGYNTGELFF. In DNA, the CDR3 is TGTGCCAGCAGTGACGGGGGGGGCTACAACACCGGGGAGCTGTTTTTT. The full variable domain, with the rest looked up from reference TRBV2 and TRBJ2-2, is EPEVTQTPSHQVTQMGQEVILRCVPISNHLYFYWYRQILGQKVEFLVSFYNNEISEKSEIFDDQFSVERPDGSNFTLKIRSTKLEDSAMYFCASSDGGGYNTGELFFGEGSRLTVL.

The chain joins TRBV11-2 to TRBJ1-2, with a tentative D call TRBD1 (5 bases). This CDR3 is built from 12 residues. V lost 5 bases to trimming and J lost 8 bases, with 12 bases between them. CDR1 is SGHAT, CDR2 FQNNGV, per germline. The CDR3 coding sequence is TGTGCCAGCAGCCAGTACAGGTCGGGCTACACCTTC. Protein: CASSQYRSGYTF.

V is TRBV7-8 and J is TRBJ1-5, with 7 nucleotides matching TRBD1. V gave up 5 bases and J gave up 14 bases; unmatched junction bases: 24. The germline V gene has CDR1 SGHVS and CDR2 FQNEAQ. This CDR3 is built from 17 residues. For the CDR3, the DNA is TGTGCCAGCAGCCTAGAAGGGACAGACTATAGCAATCAGCACAAGCATTTT. Residues: CASSLEGTDYSNQHKHF.

This clonotype was detected many times. The rearrangement uses TRBV6-5 and TRBJ2-5, with no clear D. Trimming cost V 2 bases and J 0 bases, with 7 bases left between them. CDR1 and CDR2 from the germline V gene are MNHEY and SVGAGI. The CDR3 is 14 amino acids. CDR3 sequence: CASSYMVDQETQYF. In nucleotides, the CDR3 is TGTGCCAGCAGTTACATGGTGGACCAAGAGACCCAGTACTTC.

The V and J genes are TRBV27 and TRBJ2-7, with 12 bases fitting TRBD2. Germline V CDR1 and CDR2: MNHEY, SMNVEV (reference sequence). The CDR3 consists of 18 residues. V lost 0 bases and J lost 6; bases outside the gene matches: 12. Written as DNA, the CDR3 is TGTGCCAGCAGTTTATCGGGGCCTCTAGCGGGGGGGCAGGGCGAGCAGTACTTC. Its translation: CASSLSGPLAGGQGEQYF.

This clonotype was recorded at least ten times. V usage is TRBV9 and J usage is TRBJ2-5; the D is unclear. This CDR3 has 15 amino acids. V was trimmed by 4 bases and J by 9 bases, leaving 22 bases between them. CDR1 and CDR2 from the germline V gene are SGDLS and YYNGEE. CDR3 nucleotides: TGTGCCAGCAGCTCTTGGGTAGGGTCGGACGAGGCCCAGTACTTC. Its protein is CASSSWVGSDEAQYF.

At least ten counts were recorded for this clonotype. The J gene is TRBJ1-3, the V gene TRBV12-3 or TRBV12-4; TRBD1 is a possible D gene (5 bases). V lost 6 bases to trimming and J lost 5 bases, with 11 bases between them. CDR3 size: 13 residues. The CDR3 reads CASSIGVRNTIYF. The CDR3 DNA is TGTGCCAGCAGCATAGGGGTTAGAAACACCATATATTTT.

This clonotype was picked up a small number of times. The chain is built from TRBV3-1 and TRBJ1-2; D may be TRBD1 (6 bases). This CDR3 region has 14 residues. V was shortened by 4 bases and J by 3 bases, with 12 bases between the two germline ends. The V gene's germline CDR1 is LGHDT and CDR2 YNNKEL (reference sequence). The DNA for the CDR3 is TGTGCCAGCAGCCTCCAGACAGGTGACTATGGCTACACCTTC. This encodes CASSLQTGDYGYTF.

This clonotype has at least ten counts. This rearrangement joins TRBV7-3 to TRBJ1-1; D remains ambiguous. The CDR3 loop spans 12 amino acids. V was pared by 5 bases and J by 1 base, with 5 bases between. CDR1 and CDR2 (germline): SGHTA, FQGTGA. CDR3 residues: CASSGANTEAFF. The CDR3 DNA reads as TGTGCCAGCAGCGGAGCGAACACTGAAGCTTTCTTT.

To note about this clonotype: A much larger clone sits a single nucleotide away, making a read error possible. The V gene is TRBV6-5, the J gene TRBJ1-1; unclear D gene. In germline, CDR1 is MNHEY, CDR2 SVGAGI. V lost 5 bases and J lost 1, with 17 bases in between. The CDR3 is 16 residues long. The DNA for the CDR3 is TGTGCCAGCAGTCACCCCCCGACATTGCGGAACACTGAAGCTTTCTTT. It is translated as CASSHPPTLRNTEAFF.

This chain joins TRBV12-3 or TRBV12-4 and TRBJ1-1; D is perhaps TRBD1 (6 bases). The CDR3 spans 16 residues. Trimming cost V 3 bases and J 1 base, with 15 bases left between them. For the CDR3, the DNA is TGTGCCAGCAGTTTTGGGGGCGTCCAACCGAACACTGAAGCTTTCTTT. Translated: CASSFGGVQPNTEAFF.

The V gene is TRBV20-1, the J gene TRBJ1-1; a possible D gene is TRBD1 (6 bases). Germline lookup yields CDR1 DFQATT and CDR2 SNEGSKA (reference sequence). The CDR3 extends over 16 amino acids. V was trimmed by 4 bases and J by 5 bases, leaving 23 bases between them. CDR3 residues: CSAIPPGGGGRTEAFF. DNA of the CDR3: TGCAGTGCTATCCCGCCCGGTGGGGGCGGGCGAACTGAAGCTTTCTTT.

This clonotype was recorded at least ten times. Being one base from a much bigger clone, this may be a read error. The missing conserved phenylalanine or tryptophan at the end of this CDR3 makes a read error likely. The chain has TRBV6-1 and TRBJ1-1; D uncertain. Trimming stripped 0 bases from V and 1 base from J, with 3 bases between. The CDR3 loop spans 13 amino acids. Germline CDR1 and CDR2: MNHNS and SASEGT. The chain's CDR3 is CASSEAPNTEAFS. The CDR3, as DNA: TGTGCCAGCAGTGAAGCTCCGAACACTGAAGCTTTCTCT.

This clonotype was observed at least ten times. The rearrangement joins TRBV12-3 or TRBV12-4 to TRBJ2-5, with 16 bases matching TRBD2. The V gene end was trimmed by 4 bases and the J gene end by 5 bases; junction bases not matched to a gene: 13. The CDR3 consists of 19 residues. The DNA of the CDR3 is TGTGCCAGCAGTTGGCCCGCCGGGACTAGCGGGGGGGCCGACGAGACCCAGTACTTC. Protein: CASSWPAGTSGGADETQYF.

This clonotype has at least ten counts. The CDR3 DNA sequence: TGCAGTGCTAGGGCCGAGTGGGCGGGGGACACCGGGGAGCTGTTTTTT. This sequence encodes CSARAEWAGDTGELFF. This sequence joins TRBV20-1 and TRBJ2-2; 7 nucleotides line up with TRBD2. The germline V gene has CDR1 DFQATT and CDR2 SNEGSKA (reference sequence). V was clipped by 3 bases and J by 3 bases; unmatched bases: 10. The CDR3 consists of 16 residues.

V is TRBV6-1 and J is TRBJ2-7; no reliable D call. Trimming cost V 8 bases and J 9 bases, with 11 bases left between them. This CDR3 is 10 amino acids long. CDR1 is MNHNS, CDR2 SASEGT, per germline. The CDR3 spells CASGLGWQYF. CDR3 coding DNA: TGTGCCAGCGGTTTGGGGTGGCAGTACTTC.

This clonotype was detected ten times or more. This chain uses TRBV6-1 with TRBJ2-5, with no clear D. Germline assignment: CDR1 MNHNS and CDR2 SASEGT. The CDR3 runs to 15 residues. Trimming pared 4 bases from V and 5 bases from J, leaving 17 bases between. The CDR3 protein is CASSALHIGLETQYF. The CDR3 coding sequence is TGTGCCAGCAGTGCCCTCCATATAGGGCTGGAGACCCAGTACTTC.

This clonotype was counted many times. This chain joins TRBV6-4 and TRBJ1-6, with a tentative D call TRBD1 (5 bases). The germline V gene has CDR1 MRHNA and CDR2 SNTAGT. Deletions cut 10 bases from V and 4 bases from J, with 8 bases between. The CDR3 loop spans 12 amino acids. The CDR3 is CATDSYNSPLHF. Written as DNA, the CDR3 is TGTGCCACCGACAGTTATAATTCACCCCTCCACTTT.

This clonotype was detected many times. The chain links TRBV6-1 to TRBJ2-7, with 8 bases lining up with TRBD1. After removal of 8 bases from V and 0 bases from J, the junction contained 6 bases not matched to a gene. CDR3 size: 14 residues. Germline V gene data show CDR1 as MNHNS and CDR2 as SASEGT. CDR3 loop: CASGSRGPSYEQYF. CDR3 sequence (DNA): TGTGCCAGCGGCTCCAGGGGGCCCTCCTACGAGCAGTACTTC.

This clonotype was counted ten times or more. The chain uses TRBV7-8 and TRBJ2-5, with D possibly matching TRBD2 (6 bases). Germline-derived CDR1 and CDR2 are SGHVS and FQNEAQ. This CDR3 comprises 12 residues. V lost 6 bases and J 9 bases, leaving 14 bases between the germline ends. The CDR3 DNA is TGTGCCAGCAGGCGGGGTTCGGGGGCCCAGTACTTC. Residues: CASRRGSGAQYF.

This clonotype was seen at least ten times. The chain combines TRBV12-3 or TRBV12-4 with TRBJ1-2; D possibly corresponds to TRBD1 (5 bases). Trimming took 2 bases from V and 7 from J, leaving 14 bases between them. The CDR3 spans 14 residues. The CDR3 sequence is CASSLTSGLAGYTF. As DNA, the CDR3 is TGTGCCAGCAGTTTAACGTCAGGGTTAGCTGGCTACACCTTC.

In its sample, this clonotype was seen many times. The chain links TRBV6-5 to TRBJ1-2, with 7 bases matching TRBD1. Trimming cost V 2 bases and J 3 bases; bases outside gene matches: 0. The germline CDR1 and CDR2 sequences are MNHEY and SVGAGI. The CDR3 extends over 13 amino acids. This chain's CDR3 is CASSYDRDYGYTF. CDR3 DNA: TGTGCCAGCAGTTACGACAGGGACTATGGCTACACCTTC.

This clonotype was recorded many times. This sequence joins TRBV4-1 and TRBJ1-1; D remains ambiguous. Trimming cost V 7 bases and J 1 base, with 10 bases left between them. This CDR3 has 13 residues. Germline lookup yields CDR1 MGHRA and CDR2 YSYEKL. CDR3 in DNA: TGCGCCAGCACCTATCGGGAGAACACTGAAGCTTTCTTT. Translated, it gives CASTYRENTEAFF.

This clonotype was detected many times. The genes are TRBV9 and TRBJ2-5; possibly TRBD1 for D (5 bases). Germline V gives CDR1 SGDLS, CDR2 YYNGEE. V lost 3 bases and J lost 1, with 13 bases in between. The CDR3 contains 15 residues. The DNA of the CDR3 is TGTGCCAGCAGCGGGGGCGTGTTTGGCCAAGAGACCCAGTACTTC. Translated: CASSGGVFGQETQYF.

This clonotype was seen ten or more times. The rearrangement links TRBV20-1 to TRBJ2-7; 11 bases line up with TRBD2. Germline lookup yields CDR1 DFQATT and CDR2 SNEGSKA (reference sequence). CDR3 length equals 15 residues. V lost 1 base, J lost 3 bases, and 5 bases stayed unmatched. The CDR3 is CSARVASGGNYEQYF. The CDR3 DNA is TGCAGTGCTAGAGTGGCTAGCGGGGGGAACTACGAGCAGTACTTC.

Ten or more counts support this clonotype. The J gene is TRBJ2-5, the V gene TRBV7-9; D unresolved. Germline V gene sequence: CDR1 SEHNR, CDR2 FQNEAQ (reference sequence). V lost 5 bases to trimming and J lost 2 bases, with 12 bases between them. The CDR3 consists of 14 residues. For the CDR3, the DNA is TGTGCCAGCAGCACTGGGGTAAAGCAAGAGACCCAGTACTTC. The encoded protein is CASSTGVKQETQYF.